Here is one T cell receptor (beta chain) with its context. These data come from a study of shared T cell receptors in the human thymus. The method was immunoSEQ multiplex PCR; TCRdb's version includes in-frame clones alone and lacks a portion of them. This sample has 450,000 to 650,000 clones, with 75% to 85% found just once. These same records also appear under a second study, on human thymus T cells. This second report adds: What related research reported was that thymic repertoires overlapped highly among unrelated individuals.

The TCR sequence derives from a boy under three years old with a congenital heart defect. Sequenced: thymocytes.

The CDR3 nucleotides read TGTGCCAGCGCACGGGACAGCTCCTACGAGCAGTACTTC. As protein: CASARDSSYEQYF. The rearrangement joins TRBV6-5 to TRBJ2-7, with 7 bases matching TRBD1. V was pared by 8 bases and J by 0 bases, with 4 bases of the junction left unmatched. The CDR3 consists of 13 residues. Germline lookup yields CDR1 MNHEY and CDR2 SVGAGI.